This paragraph covers one TCR beta chain sequence. Germline V lookup: CDR1 LGHDT, CDR2 YNNKEL (reference sequence). The CDR3 is 16 amino acids. V was clipped by 1 base and J by 2 bases; unmatched bases: 5. TCRdb keeps only in-frame clones here, not all; method: immunoSEQ multiplex PCR. This table holds 200,000 to 250,000 clones, about 85% found once. The data originate from a study of blood T cell repertoires in COVID-19. Study in general: Acute and convalescent COVID-19 specimens originated in the United States, Italy and Spain. The cDNA or gDNA used as material had been derived from T cells, B-cell-depleted T cells, or PBMCs.

The TCR originated in a man between 45 and 60 years old who had recovered from COVID-19. Input material: peripheral blood. The V gene is TRBV3-1 (or the pseudogene TRBV3-2), the J gene TRBJ2-5; 9 bases fit TRBD1. In DNA, the CDR3 is TGTGCCAGCAGCCAAGGGACAGGGGTCACGCAAGAGACCCAGTACTTC. Translating gives CASSQGTGVTQETQYF.